This T cell receptor (beta chain) was profiled in a study of early T cells in non-severe SARS-CoV-2 infection (dated by TCRdb to 2020 to 2022). Describing the broader study: Because TCR sequencing relied on bulk RNA taken from unsorted whole blood, pairing of alpha and beta chains was not possible. The paper as a whole reports these results and caveats: VDJdb matching was skewed toward anti-spike CD8 responses, so virus-specific expansions were likely underestimated and private and CD4 specificities were missed.

This clonotype has more than one count but fewer than ten. It has no known antigen specificity. No clone much larger than this one lies a single base away; base qualities are absent. The CDR3, from cysteine to phenylalanine, totals 16 residues. Left in the record is the CDR3 DNA by itself, 48 bases read in frame from the first base. Cut back by 0 bases and 6 bases, the V and J ends lie 17 bases apart. CDR1 is given as SGHNT and CDR2 as YYREEE, both from the germline V gene (reference sequence). The library was produced with 5' RACE. Sequencing instrument: NextSeq 500. The TCR library protocol attached unique molecular identifiers to individual cDNA molecules to correct for sequencing error and PCR bias. Both TCR alpha and beta chains were sequenced, and tight co-correlation was observed between alpha and beta sequence abundances in each sample. The paper's data handling went like this. V gene, J gene and CDR3 annotation of TCR sequences was performed with Decombinator V4. Expanded TCRs were defined as changing significantly between any two time points under a Poisson model with p below 0.0001. TCR abundances were normalised to the total number of TCRs sequenced per sample and were expressed as counts per million. MAIT TCRs were defined by TRAV1-2 paired with TRAJ12, TRAJ20 or TRAJ33, and iNKT TCRs by TRAV10 paired with TRAJ18. VDJdb, accessed 1 November 2021, was searched for CMV, EBV and SARS-CoV-2 annotated TCRs, with TCRs annotated for multiple antigens excluded. The public reads were reanalyzed by TCRdb: fastp trimming at Q25, MiXCR alignment, in-frame beta chains only. Rows with a matching CDR3 protein are joined into one entry that keeps the most common DNA and genes. The V and J calls shown here were made by TCRdb, not taken from the authors' results. Counted in this sample were tens of thousands of distinct CDR3 sequences; 13% of them appeared once. The ten largest clonotypes hold about 1.1% of the sample.

A case-control design nested within a healthcare worker cohort in London, UK, was used, with weekly nasopharyngeal swab PCR tests and blood sampling performed. Healthcare workers were recruited between 23 and 31 March 2020, during the week of the UK lockdown, and were followed weekly for up to about 15 weeks. The TCR originated in an adult who was a healthcare worker with PCR-confirmed SARS-CoV-2 infection or an uninfected control (not recorded which). Material: whole blood. The sequence joins TRBV5-4 to TRBJ2-3, with an unclear D gene assignment. The CDR3 has the sequence CASSLGSGGPRDTQYF. The nucleotides read TGTGCCAGCAGCTTGGGGTCCGGTGGGCCGAGGGATACGCAGTATTTT.